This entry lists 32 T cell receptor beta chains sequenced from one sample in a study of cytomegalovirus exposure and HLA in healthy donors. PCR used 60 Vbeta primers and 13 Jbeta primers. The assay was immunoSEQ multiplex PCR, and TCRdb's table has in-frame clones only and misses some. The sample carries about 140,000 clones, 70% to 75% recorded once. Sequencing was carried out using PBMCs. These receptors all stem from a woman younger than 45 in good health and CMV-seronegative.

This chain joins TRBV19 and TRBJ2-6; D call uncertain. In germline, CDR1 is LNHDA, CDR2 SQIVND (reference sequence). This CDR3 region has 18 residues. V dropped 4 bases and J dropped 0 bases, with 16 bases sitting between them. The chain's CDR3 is CASSTPGLFSSGANVLTF. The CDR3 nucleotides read TGTGCCAGTAGTACGCCAGGCTTATTCTCCTCTGGGGCCAACGTCCTGACTTTC.

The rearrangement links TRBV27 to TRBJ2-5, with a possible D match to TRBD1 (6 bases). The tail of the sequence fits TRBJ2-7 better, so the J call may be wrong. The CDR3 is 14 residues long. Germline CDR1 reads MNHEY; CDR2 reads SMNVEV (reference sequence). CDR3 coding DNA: TGTGCCAGCAGTTTGGGCCAGGGGACATACGAGCAGTACTTC. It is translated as CASSLGQGTYEQYF.

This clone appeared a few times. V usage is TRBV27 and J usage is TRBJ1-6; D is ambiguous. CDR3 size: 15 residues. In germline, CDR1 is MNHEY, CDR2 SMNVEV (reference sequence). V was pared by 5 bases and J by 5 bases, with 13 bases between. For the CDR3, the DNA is TGTGCCAGCAGTCCCGCCTCAAGCGATAATTCACCCCTCCACTTT. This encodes CASSPASSDNSPLHF.

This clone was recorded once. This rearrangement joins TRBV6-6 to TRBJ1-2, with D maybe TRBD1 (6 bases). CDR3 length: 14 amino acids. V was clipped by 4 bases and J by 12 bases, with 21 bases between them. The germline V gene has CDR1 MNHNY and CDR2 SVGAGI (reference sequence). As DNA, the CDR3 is TGTGCCAGCAGTTCCCCACTTCGACAGGCCCGACACACCTTC. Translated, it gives CASSSPLRQARHTF.

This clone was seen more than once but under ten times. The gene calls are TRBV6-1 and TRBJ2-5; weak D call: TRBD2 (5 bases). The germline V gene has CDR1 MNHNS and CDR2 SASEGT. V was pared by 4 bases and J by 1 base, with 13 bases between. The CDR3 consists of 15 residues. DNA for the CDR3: TGTGCCAGCAGTGCCAGTCCGGACTCCCAAGAGACCCAGTACTTC. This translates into CASSASPDSQETQYF.

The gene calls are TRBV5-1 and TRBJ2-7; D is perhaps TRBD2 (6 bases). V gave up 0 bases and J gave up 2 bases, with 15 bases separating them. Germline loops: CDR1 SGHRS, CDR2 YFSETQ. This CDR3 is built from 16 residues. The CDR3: CASSLVAIAEAYEQYF. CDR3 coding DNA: TGCGCCAGCAGCTTGGTGGCGATAGCGGAGGCCTACGAGCAGTACTTC.

Here the CDR3 DNA reads TGTGCCAGCAGTGTAGAGCACCAGGGGACTGAAGCTTTCTTT. Its protein is CASSVEHQGTEAFF. V is TRBV6-1 and J is TRBJ1-1; D is possibly TRBD1 (6 bases). V was pared by 4 bases and J by 5 bases, with 14 bases between. The CDR3 loop spans 14 amino acids. Germline assignment: CDR1 MNHNS and CDR2 SASEGT.

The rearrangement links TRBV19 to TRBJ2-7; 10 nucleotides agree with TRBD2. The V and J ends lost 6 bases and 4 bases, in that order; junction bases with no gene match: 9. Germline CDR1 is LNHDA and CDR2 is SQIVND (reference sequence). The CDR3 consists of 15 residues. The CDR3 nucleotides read TGTGCCAGTAGGAACGAGCGGGAGGGCCGGTACGAGCAGTACTTC. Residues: CASRNEREGRYEQYF. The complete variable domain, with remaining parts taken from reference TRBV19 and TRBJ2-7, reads DGGITQSPKYLFRKEGQNVTLSCEQNLNHDAMYWYRQDPGQGLRLIYYSQIVNDFQKGDIAEGYSVSREKKESFPLTVTSAQKNPTAFYLCASRNEREGRYEQYFGPGTRLTVT.

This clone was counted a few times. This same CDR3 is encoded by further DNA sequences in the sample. CDR3 DNA: TGTGCCAGCAGTTTACTTAATTCACCCCTCCACTTT. This gives the protein CASSLLNSPLHF. The gene calls are TRBV27 and TRBJ1-6; D gene unclear. With 2 bases removed from V and 6 bases from J, the gap between germline ends came to 2 bases. There are 12 residues in the CDR3. Germline CDR1 MNHEY, CDR2 SMNVEV (reference sequence).

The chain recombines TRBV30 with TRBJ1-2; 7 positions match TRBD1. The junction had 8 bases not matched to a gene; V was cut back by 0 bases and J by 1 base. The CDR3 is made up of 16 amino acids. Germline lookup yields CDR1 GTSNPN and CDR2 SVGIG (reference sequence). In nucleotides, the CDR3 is TGTGCCTGGAGTGTACCCGGGACAGCCTATAACTATGGCTACACCTTC. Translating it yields CAWSVPGTAYNYGYTF.

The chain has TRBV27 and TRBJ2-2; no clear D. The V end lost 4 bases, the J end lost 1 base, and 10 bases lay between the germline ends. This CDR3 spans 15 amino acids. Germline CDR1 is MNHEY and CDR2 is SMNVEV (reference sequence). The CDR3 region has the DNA TGTGCCAGCAGTTACTTTGCCGTGAACACCGGGGAGCTGTTTTTT. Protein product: CASSYFAVNTGELFF.

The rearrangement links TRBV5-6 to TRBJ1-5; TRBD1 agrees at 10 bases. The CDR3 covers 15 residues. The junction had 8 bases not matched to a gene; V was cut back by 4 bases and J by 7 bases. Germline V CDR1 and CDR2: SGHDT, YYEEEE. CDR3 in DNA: TGTGCCAGCAGCCGAGACAGGGGGCAAGGGCAGCCCCAGCATTTT. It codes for CASSRDRGQGQPQHF.

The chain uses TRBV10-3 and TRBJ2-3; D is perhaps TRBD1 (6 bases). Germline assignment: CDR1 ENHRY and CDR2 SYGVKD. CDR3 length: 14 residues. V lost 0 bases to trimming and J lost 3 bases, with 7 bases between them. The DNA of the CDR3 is TGTGCCATCAGTGAGTCAACAGGGACAGATACGCAGTATTTT. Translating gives CAISESTGTDTQYF.

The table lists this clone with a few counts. The CDR3 nucleotides are TGTGCCAGCAGCCCGCCGGGACAGGGCAGCACTGAAGCTTTCTTT. Amino acid sequence: CASSPPGQGSTEAFF. The chain carries TRBV11-2 and TRBJ1-1; TRBD1 aligns across 9 bases. The V and J ends lost 5 bases and 4 bases, in that order; junction bases with no gene match: 8. Germline V gene sequence: CDR1 SGHAT, CDR2 FQNNGV. This CDR3 spans 15 amino acids.

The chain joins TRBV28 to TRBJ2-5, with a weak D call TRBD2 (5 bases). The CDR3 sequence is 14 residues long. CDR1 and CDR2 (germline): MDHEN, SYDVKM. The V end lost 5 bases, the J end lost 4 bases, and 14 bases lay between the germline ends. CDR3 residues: CASSRWEFRETQYF. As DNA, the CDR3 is TGTGCCAGCAGTCGATGGGAGTTCCGAGAGACCCAGTACTTC.

CDR3 in DNA: TGTGCCAGCTCTCCCCATGTACTGAGCTCCTACAATGAGCAGTTCTTC. This gives the protein CASSPHVLSSYNEQFF. This sequence joins TRBV7-8 and TRBJ2-1; no firm D call. Germline V gives CDR1 SGHVS, CDR2 FQNEAQ. The CDR3 covers 16 residues. V dropped 8 bases and J dropped 0 bases, with 17 bases sitting between them.

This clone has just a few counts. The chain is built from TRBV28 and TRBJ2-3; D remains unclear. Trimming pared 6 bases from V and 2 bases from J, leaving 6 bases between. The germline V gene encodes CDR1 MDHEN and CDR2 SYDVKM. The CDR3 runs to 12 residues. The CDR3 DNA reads TGTGCCAGCAGCAGGTACACAGATACGCAGTATTTT. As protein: CASSRYTDTQYF. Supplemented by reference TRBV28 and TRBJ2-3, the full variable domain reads DVKVTQSSRYLVKRTGEKVFLECVQDMDHENMFWYRQDPGLGLRLIYFSYDVKMKEKGDIPEGYSVSREKKERFSLILESASTNQTSMYLCASSRYTDTQYFGPGTRLTVL.

The CDR3 loop reads CASRRDSPYEQYF. The DNA of the CDR3 is TGTGCCAGCAGGCGGGACAGCCCCTACGAGCAGTACTTC. The chain is built from TRBV28 and TRBJ2-7; tentative D call: TRBD1 (7 bases). Germline V gene data show CDR1 as MDHEN and CDR2 as SYDVKM. The ends were cut back, 6 bases at V and 2 bases at J, with 11 bases in the middle. The CDR3 runs 13 residues.

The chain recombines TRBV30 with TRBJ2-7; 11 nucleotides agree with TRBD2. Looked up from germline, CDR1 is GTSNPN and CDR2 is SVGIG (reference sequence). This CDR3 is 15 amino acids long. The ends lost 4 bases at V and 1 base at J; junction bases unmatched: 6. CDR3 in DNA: TGTGCCTGGAATCCCGGGACTAGCGGTTCCTACGAGCAGTACTTC. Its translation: CAWNPGTSGSYEQYF.

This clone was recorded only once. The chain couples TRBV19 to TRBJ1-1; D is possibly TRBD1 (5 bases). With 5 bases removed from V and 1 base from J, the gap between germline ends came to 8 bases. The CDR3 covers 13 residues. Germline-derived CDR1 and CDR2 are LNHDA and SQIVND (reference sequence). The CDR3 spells CASSPQGNTEAFF. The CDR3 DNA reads TGTGCCAGTAGTCCGCAGGGGAACACTGAAGCTTTCTTT.

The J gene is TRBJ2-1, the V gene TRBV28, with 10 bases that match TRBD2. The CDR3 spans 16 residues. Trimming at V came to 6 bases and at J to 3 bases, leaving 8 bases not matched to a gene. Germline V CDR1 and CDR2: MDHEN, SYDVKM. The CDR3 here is CASRDLAGAVYNEQFF. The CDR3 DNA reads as TGTGCCAGCAGAGACCTAGCGGGAGCGGTCTACAATGAGCAGTTCTTC.

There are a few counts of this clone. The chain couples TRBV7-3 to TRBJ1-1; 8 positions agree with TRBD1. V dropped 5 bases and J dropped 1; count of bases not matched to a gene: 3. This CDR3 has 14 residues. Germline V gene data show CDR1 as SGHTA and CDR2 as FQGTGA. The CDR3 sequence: CASSPDRANTEAFF. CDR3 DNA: TGTGCCAGCAGCCCGGACAGGGCGAACACTGAAGCTTTCTTT.

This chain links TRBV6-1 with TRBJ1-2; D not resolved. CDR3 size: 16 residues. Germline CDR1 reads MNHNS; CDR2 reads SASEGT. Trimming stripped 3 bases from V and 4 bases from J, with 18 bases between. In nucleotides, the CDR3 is TGTGCCAGCAGTGAGGATCGATCCATCGGGAGCTATGGCTACACCTTC. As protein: CASSEDRSIGSYGYTF.

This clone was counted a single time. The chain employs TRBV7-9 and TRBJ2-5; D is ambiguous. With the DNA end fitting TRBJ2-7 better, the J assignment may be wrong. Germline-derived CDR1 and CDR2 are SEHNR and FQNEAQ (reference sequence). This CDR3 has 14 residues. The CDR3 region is CASSSDSYSYEQYF. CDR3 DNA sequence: TGTGCCAGCAGCTCAGATTCATACAGCTACGAGCAGTACTTC.

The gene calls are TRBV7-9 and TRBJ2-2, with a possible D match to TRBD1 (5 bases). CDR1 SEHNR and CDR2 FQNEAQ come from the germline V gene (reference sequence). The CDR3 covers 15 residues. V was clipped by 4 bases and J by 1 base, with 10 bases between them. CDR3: CASSSGALNTGELFF. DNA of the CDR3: TGTGCCAGCAGCTCTGGGGCCCTGAACACCGGGGAGCTGTTTTTT.

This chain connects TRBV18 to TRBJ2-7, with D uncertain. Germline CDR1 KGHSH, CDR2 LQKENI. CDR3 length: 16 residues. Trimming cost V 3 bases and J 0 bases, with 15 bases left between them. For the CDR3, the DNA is TGTGCCAGCTCACCTACCATTCATACCAGCTCCTACGAGCAGTACTTC. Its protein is CASSPTIHTSSYEQYF.

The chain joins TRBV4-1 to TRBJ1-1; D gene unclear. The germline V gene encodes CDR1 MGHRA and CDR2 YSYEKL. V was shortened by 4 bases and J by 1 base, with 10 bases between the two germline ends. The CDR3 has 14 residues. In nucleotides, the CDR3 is TGCGCCAGCAGCCCCCTAAGACAGAACACTGAAGCTTTCTTT. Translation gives CASSPLRQNTEAFF.

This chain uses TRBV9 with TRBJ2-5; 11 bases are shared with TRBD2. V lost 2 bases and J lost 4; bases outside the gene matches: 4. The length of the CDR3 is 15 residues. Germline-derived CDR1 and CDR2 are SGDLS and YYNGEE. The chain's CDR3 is CASSVSGGALETQYF. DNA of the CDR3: TGTGCCAGCAGCGTTAGCGGGGGGGCGTTAGAGACCCAGTACTTC.

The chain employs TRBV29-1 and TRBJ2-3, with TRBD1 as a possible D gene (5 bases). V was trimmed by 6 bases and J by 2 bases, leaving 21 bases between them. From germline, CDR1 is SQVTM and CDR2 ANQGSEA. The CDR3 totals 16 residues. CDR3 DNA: TGCAGCGTCTATCGCCCGGGCAGGGCCCACACAGATACGCAGTATTTT. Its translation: CSVYRPGRAHTDTQYF.

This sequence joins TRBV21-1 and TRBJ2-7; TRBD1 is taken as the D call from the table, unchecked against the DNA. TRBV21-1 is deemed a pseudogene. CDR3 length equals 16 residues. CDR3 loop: CASSKEGQCSSYEQYF. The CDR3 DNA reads TGTGCCAGCAGCAAAGAAGGACAGTGCAGCTCCTACGAGCAGTACTTC.

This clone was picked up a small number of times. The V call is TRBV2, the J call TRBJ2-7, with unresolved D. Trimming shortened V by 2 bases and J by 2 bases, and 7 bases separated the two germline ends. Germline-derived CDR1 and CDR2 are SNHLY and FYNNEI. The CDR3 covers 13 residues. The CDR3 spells CASSEQVTYEQYV. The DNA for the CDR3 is TGTGCCAGCAGTGAACAGGTAACCTACGAGCAGTACGTC.

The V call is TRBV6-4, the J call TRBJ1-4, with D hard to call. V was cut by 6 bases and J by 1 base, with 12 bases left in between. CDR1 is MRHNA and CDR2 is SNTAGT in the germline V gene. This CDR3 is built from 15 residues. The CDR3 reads CASSQSRGTNEKLFF. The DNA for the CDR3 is TGTGCCAGCAGCCAGTCCCGTGGAACTAATGAAAAACTGTTTTTT.